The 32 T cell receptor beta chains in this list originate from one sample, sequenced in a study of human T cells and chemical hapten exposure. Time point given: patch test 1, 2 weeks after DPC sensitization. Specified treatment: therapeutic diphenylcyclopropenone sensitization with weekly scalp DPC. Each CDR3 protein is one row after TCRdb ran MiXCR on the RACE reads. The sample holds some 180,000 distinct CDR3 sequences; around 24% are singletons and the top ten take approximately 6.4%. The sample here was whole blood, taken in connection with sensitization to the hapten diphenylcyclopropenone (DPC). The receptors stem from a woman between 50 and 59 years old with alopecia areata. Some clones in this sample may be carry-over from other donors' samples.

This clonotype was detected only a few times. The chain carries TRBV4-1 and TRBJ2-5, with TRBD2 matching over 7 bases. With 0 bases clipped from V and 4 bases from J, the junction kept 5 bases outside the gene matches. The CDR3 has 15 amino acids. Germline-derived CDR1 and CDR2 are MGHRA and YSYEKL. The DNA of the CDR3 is TGCGCCAGCAGCCAAGACCAGACTAGCTCAGAGACCCAGTACTTC. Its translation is CASSQDQTSSETQYF.

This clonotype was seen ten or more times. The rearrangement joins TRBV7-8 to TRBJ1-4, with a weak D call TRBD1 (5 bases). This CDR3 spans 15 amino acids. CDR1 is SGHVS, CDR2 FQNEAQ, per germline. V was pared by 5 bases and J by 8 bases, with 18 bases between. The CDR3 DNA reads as TGTGCCAGCAGCCAAGGGACCATTAGGGACGAAAAACTGTTTTTT. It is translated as CASSQGTIRDEKLFF.

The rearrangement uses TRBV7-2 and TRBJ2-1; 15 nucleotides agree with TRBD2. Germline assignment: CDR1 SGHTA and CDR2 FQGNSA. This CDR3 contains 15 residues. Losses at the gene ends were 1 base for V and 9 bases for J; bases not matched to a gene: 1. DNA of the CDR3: TGTGCCAGCAGCTTAGTGGGACTAGCGGGAGGTGAGCAGTTCTTC. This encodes CASSLVGLAGGEQFF.

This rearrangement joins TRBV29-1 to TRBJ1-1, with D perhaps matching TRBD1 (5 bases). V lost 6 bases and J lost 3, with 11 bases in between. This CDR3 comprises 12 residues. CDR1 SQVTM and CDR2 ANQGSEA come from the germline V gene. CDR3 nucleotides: TGCAGCGTATTCGGGGGGTACACTGAAGCTTTCTTT. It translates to CSVFGGYTEAFF.

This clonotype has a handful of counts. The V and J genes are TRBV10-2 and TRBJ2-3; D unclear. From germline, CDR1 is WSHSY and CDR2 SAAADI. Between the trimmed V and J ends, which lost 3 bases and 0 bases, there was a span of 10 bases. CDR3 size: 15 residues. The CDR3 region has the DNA TGCGCCAGCAGTGAATCTGCCTCGAGCACAGATACGCAGTATTTT. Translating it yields CASSESASSTDTQYF.

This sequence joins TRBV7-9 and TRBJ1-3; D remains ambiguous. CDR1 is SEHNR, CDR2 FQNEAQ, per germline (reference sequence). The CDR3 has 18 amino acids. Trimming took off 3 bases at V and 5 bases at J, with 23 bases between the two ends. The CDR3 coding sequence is TGTGCCAGCAGCTTTTACCAGTGGCCGCCGAGTCCCAGAAACACCATATATTTT. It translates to CASSFYQWPPSPRNTIYF. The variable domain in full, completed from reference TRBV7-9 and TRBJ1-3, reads DTGVSQNPRHKITKRGQNVTFRCDPISEHNRLYWYRQTLGQGPEFLTYFQNEAQLEKSRLLSDRFSAERPKGSFSTLEIQRTEQGDSAMYLCASSFYQWPPSPRNTIYFGEGSWLTVV.

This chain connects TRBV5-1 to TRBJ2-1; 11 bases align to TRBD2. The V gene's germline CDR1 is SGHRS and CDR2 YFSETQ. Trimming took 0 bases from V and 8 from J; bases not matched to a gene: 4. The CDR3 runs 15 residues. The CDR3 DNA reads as TGCGCCAGCAGCTTGGTGGCTAGCGGGAGGTATGAGCAGTTCTTC. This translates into CASSLVASGRYEQFF.

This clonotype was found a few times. The CDR3, as DNA: TGTGCCAGTAGTCTGCGCCGGGACCGAGAGACCCAGTACTTC. Residues: CASSLRRDRETQYF. This chain links TRBV19 with TRBJ2-5; D is perhaps TRBD1 or TRBD2 (5 bases each). V lost 5 bases and J lost 4, with 14 bases in between. The CDR3 extends over 14 amino acids. CDR1 and CDR2 (germline): LNHDA, SQIVND (reference sequence).

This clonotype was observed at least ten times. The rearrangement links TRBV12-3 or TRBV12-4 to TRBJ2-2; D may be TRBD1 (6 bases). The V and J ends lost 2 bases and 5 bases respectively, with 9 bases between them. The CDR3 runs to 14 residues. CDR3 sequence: CASSLIQGTGELFF. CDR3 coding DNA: TGTGCCAGCAGTTTAATCCAGGGGACCGGGGAGCTGTTTTTT.

The CDR3, as DNA: TGTGCCAGCAGACCTCCCCTTGACAGGTCAGCCTATGGCTACACCTTC. It yields the protein CASRPPLDRSAYGYTF. The chain is built from TRBV6-6 and TRBJ1-2; maybe TRBD1 (6 bases). This CDR3 contains 16 residues. V was trimmed by 6 bases and J by 4 bases, leaving 21 bases between them. CDR1 is MNHNY and CDR2 is SVGAGI in the germline V gene (reference sequence).

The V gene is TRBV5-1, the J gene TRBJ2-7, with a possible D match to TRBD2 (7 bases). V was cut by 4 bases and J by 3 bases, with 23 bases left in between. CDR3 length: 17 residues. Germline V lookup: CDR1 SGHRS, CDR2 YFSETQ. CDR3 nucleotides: TGCGCCAGCAGCGGGGGGGCGGTAAACGGCCCAAACTACGAGCAGTACTTC. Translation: CASSGGAVNGPNYEQYF.

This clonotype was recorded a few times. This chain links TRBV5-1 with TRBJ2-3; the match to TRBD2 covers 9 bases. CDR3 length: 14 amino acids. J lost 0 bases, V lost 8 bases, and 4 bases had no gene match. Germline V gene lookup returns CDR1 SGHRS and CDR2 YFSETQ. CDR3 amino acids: CASKREASTDTQYF. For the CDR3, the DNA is TGCGCCAGTAAGCGGGAGGCTAGCACAGATACGCAGTATTTT. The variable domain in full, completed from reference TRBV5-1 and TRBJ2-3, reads KAGVTQTPRYLIKTRGQQVTLSCSPISGHRSVSWYQQTPGQGLQFLFEYFSETQRNKGNFPGRFSGRQFSNSRSEMNVSTLELGDSALYLCASKREASTDTQYFGPGTRLTVL.

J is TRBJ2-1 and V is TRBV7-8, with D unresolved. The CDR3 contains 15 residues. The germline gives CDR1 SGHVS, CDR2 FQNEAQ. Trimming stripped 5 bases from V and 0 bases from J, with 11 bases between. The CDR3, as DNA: TGTGCCAGCAGCCTCGACATAAGCTCCTACAATGAGCAGTTCTTC. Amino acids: CASSLDISSYNEQFF.

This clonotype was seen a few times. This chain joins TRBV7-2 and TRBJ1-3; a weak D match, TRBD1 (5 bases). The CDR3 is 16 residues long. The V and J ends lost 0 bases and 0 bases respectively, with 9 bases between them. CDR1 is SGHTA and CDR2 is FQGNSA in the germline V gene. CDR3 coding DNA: TGTGCCAGCAGCTTAGCGGGGACTAGCTCTGGAAACACCATATATTTT. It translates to CASSLAGTSSGNTIYF.

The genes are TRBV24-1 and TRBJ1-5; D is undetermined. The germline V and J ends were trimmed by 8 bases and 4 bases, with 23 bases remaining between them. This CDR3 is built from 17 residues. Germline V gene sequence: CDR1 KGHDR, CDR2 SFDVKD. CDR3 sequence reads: CATIRVSWTGRNQPQHF. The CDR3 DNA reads TGTGCCACCATTCGTGTCTCCTGGACGGGAAGAAATCAGCCCCAGCATTTT.

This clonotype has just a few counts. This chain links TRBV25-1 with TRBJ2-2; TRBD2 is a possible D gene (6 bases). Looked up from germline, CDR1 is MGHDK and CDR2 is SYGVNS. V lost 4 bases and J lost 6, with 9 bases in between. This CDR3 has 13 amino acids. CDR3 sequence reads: CASSGSSAGELFF. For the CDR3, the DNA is TGTGCCAGCAGTGGATCTAGCGCCGGGGAGCTGTTTTTT.

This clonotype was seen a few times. The CDR3 DNA sequence: TGTGCCAGCAGCATCAGCGGGAGCGGGCCACACACAGATACGCAGTATTTT. Amino acid sequence: CASSISGSGPHTDTQYF. This chain uses TRBV12-3 or TRBV12-4 with TRBJ2-3, with TRBD2 matching over 8 bases. The ends lost 6 bases at V and 2 bases at J; junction bases unmatched: 13. CDR3 length: 17 amino acids.

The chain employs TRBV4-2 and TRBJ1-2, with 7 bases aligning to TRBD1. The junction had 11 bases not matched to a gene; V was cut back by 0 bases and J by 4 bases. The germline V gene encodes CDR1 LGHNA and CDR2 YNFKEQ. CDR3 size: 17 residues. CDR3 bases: TGTGCCAGCAGCCAAGAGTGGGGAACGGGACAGCTCTATGGCTACACCTTC. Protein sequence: CASSQEWGTGQLYGYTF.

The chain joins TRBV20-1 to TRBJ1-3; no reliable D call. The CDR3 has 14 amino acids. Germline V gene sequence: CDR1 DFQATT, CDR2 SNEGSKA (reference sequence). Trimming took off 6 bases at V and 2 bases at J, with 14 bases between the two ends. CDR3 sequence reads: CSAPRKGTGNTIYF. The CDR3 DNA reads TGCAGTGCCCCCAGGAAGGGCACTGGAAACACCATATATTTT.

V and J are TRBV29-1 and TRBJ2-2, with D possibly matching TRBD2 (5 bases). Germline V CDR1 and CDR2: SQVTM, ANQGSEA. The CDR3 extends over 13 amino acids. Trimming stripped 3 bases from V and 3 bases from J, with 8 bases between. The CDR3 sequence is CSVEGVDTGELFF. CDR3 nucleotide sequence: TGCAGCGTTGAGGGAGTGGACACCGGGGAGCTGTTTTTT.

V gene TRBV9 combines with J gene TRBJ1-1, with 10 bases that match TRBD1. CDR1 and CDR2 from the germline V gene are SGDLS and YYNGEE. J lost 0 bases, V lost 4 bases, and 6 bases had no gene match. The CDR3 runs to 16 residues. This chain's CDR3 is CASSPGQGGMNTEAFF. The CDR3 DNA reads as TGTGCCAGCAGCCCTGGACAGGGGGGAATGAACACTGAAGCTTTCTTT.

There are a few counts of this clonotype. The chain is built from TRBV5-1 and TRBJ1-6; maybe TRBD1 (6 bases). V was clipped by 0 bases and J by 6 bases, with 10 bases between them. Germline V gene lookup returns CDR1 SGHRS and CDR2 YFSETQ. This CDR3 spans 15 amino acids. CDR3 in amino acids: CASSLAGRGNSPLHF. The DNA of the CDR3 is TGCGCCAGCAGCTTGGCCGGCAGGGGTAATTCACCCCTCCACTTT.

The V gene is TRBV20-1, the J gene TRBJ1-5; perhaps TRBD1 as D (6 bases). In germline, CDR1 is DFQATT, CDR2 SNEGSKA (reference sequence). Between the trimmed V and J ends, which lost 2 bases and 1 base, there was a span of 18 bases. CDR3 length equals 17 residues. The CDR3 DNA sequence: TGCAGTGCTAGAACCCCCGGCAGGGGAGGAAGCAATCAGCCCCAGCATTTT. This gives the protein CSARTPGRGGSNQPQHF.

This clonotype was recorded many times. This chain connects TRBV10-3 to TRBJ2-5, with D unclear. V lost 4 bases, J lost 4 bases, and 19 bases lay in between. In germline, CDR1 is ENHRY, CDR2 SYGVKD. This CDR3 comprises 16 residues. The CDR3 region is CAISADGARSLETQYF. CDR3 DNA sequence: TGTGCCATCAGTGCGGACGGCGCAAGATCGCTAGAGACCCAGTACTTC.

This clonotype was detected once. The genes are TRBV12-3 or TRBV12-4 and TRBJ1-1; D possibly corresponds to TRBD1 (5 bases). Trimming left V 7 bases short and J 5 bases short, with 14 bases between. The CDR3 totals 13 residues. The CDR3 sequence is CASTLSGLTEAFF. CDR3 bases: TGTGCCAGCACCCTATCAGGGTTAACTGAAGCTTTCTTT.

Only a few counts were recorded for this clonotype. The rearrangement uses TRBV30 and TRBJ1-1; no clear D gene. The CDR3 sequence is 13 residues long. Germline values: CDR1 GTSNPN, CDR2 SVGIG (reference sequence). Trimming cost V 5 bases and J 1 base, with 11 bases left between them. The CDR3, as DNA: TGTGCCTGGGAACTTCCTCCGAACACTGAAGCTTTCTTT. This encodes CAWELPPNTEAFF. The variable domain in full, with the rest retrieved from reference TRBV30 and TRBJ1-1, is SQTIHQWPATLVQPVGSPLSLECTVEGTSNPNLYWYRQAAGRGLQLLFYSVGIGQISSEVPQNLSASRPQDRQFILSSKKLLLSDSGFYLCAWELPPNTEAFFGQGTRLTVV.

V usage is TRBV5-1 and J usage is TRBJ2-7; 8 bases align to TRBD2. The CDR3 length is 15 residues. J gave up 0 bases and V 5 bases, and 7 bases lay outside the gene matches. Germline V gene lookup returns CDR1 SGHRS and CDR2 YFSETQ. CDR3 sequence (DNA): TGCGCCAGCAGTTTCATAGCGGGGAGCTCCTACGAGCAGTACTTC. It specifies CASSFIAGSSYEQYF.

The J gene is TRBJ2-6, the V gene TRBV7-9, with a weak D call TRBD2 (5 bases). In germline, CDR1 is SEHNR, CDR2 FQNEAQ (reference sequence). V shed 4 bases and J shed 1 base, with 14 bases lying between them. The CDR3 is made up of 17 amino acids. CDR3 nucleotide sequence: TGTGCCAGCAGCTCCCCGGAACGGGGATCTGGGGCCAACGTCCTGACTTTC. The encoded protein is CASSSPERGSGANVLTF.

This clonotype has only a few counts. The CDR3 DNA is TGTGCCATCAGTGAGGACGGGGAACCTTACGAGCAGTACTTC. Translation: CAISEDGEPYEQYF. The rearrangement links TRBV10-3 to TRBJ2-7; D is possibly TRBD2 (5 bases). Between the trimmed V and J ends, which lost 2 bases and 4 bases, there was a span of 12 bases. The CDR3 consists of 14 residues. Germline lookup yields CDR1 ENHRY and CDR2 SYGVKD.

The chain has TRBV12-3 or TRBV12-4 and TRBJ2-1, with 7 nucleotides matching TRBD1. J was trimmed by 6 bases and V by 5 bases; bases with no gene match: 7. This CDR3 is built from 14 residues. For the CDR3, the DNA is TGTGCCAGCAGTCCCGGGACAGCCATCAATGAGCAGTTCTTC. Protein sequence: CASSPGTAINEQFF.

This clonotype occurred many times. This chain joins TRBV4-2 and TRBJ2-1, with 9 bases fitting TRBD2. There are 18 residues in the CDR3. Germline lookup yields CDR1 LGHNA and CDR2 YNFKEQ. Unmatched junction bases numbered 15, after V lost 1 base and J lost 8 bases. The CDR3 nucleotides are TGTGCCAGCAGCCAAGGGAGGATTAGTAGCGGGAGCCCGTATGAGCAGTTCTTC. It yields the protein CASSQGRISSGSPYEQFF.

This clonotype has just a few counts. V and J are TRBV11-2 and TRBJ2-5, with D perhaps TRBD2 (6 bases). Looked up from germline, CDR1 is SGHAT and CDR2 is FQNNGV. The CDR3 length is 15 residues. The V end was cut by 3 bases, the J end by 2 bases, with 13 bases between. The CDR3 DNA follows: TGTGCCAGCAGCTTCCGGGGGAGAGGGCAAGAGACCCAGTACTTC. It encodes CASSFRGRGQETQYF.